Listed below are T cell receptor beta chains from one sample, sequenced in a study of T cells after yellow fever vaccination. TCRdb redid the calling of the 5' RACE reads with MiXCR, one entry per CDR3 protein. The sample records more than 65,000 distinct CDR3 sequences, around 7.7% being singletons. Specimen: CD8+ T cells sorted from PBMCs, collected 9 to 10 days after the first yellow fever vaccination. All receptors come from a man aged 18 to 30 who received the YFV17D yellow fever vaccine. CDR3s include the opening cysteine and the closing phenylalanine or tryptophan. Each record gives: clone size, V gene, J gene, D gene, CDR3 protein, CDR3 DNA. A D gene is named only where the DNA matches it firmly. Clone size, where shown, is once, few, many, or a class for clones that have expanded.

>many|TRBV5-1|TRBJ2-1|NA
CASSLAGEQFF
TGCGCCAGCAGCTTGGCGGGGGAGCAGTTCTTC
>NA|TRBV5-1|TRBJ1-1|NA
CASSLMDGMNTEAFF
TGCGCCAGCAGCTTGATGGACGGGATGAACACTGAAGCTTTCTTT
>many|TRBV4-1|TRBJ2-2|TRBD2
CASSQPASGAGELFF
TGCGCCAGCAGCCAACCTGCTAGCGGGGCCGGGGAGCTGTTTTTT
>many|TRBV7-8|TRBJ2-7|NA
CASSFESIEQYF
TGTGCCAGCAGCTTTGAATCGATCGAGCAGTACTTC
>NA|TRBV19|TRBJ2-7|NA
CASRYRQGHYEQYF
TGTGCCAGTAGGTATAGGCAGGGACACTACGAGCAGTACTTC
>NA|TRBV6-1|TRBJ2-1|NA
CASSRRTVGYNEQFF
TGTGCCAGCAGCCGACGGACAGTAGGGTACAATGAGCAGTTCTTC
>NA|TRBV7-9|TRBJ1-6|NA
CASSLGGTVSPLHF
TGTGCCAGCAGCTTAGGGGGGACCGTTTCACCCCTCCACTTT
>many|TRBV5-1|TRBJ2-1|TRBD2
CASSFDSGATYNEQFF
TGCGCCAGCAGCTTCGATAGCGGGGCAACCTACAATGAGCAGTTCTTC
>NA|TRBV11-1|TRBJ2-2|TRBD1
CASSLDRGRMGSNTGELFF
TGTGCCAGCAGCCTCGACAGGGGGCGGATGGGGTCGAACACCGGGGAGCTGTTTTTT
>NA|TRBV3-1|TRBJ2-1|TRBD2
CATCYGLGQQYEQFF
TGTGCCACCTGCTACGGACTAGGTCAACAATATGAGCAGTTCTTC
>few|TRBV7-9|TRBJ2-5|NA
CASSPLGGQETQYF
TGTGCCAGCAGCCCATTGGGCGGGCAAGAGACCCAGTACTTC
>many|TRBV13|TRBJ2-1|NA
CASTSEFWDEQFF
TGTGCCAGCACGTCTGAGTTTTGGGATGAGCAGTTCTTC
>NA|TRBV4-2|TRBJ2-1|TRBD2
CASSQELDGGGSYNEQFF
TGTGCCAGCAGCCAAGAATTGGACGGGGGGGGATCCTACAATGAGCAGTTCTTC
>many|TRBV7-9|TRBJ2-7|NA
CASSSLSYEQYF
TGTGCCAGCAGCTCATTATCATACGAGCAGTACTTC
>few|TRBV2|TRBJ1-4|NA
CASSPSTDRNEKLFF
TGTGCCAGCAGCCCCTCGACGGACCGTAATGAAAAACTGTTTTTT
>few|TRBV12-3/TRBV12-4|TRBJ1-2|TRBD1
CASSLRFRNRGNRGYTF
TGTGCCAGCAGTTTAAGGTTCAGAAACAGGGGTAATAGAGGCTACACCTTC
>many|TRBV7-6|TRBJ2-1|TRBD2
CASSSLIGTSGGGRNEQFF
TGTGCCAGCAGCTCCCTCATCGGGACTAGCGGGGGAGGTAGGAATGAGCAGTTCTTC
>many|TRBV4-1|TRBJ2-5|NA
CASSDGGATETQYF
TGCGCCAGCAGCGATGGGGGGGCGACAGAGACCCAGTACTTC
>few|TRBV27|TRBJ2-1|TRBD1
CASSLLGQAYNEQFF
TGTGCCAGCAGTTTACTCGGACAGGCCTACAATGAGCAGTTCTTC
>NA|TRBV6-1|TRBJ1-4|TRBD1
CANPDREDRKLFF
TGTGCCAACCCGGACAGGGAAGACCGAAAACTGTTTTTT
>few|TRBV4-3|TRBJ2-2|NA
CASSQDWGATGELFF
TGCGCCAGCAGCCAAGATTGGGGGGCGACCGGGGAGCTGTTTTTT
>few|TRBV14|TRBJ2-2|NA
CASSPTQNTGELFF
TGTGCCAGCAGCCCAACTCAGAACACCGGGGAGCTGTTTTTT
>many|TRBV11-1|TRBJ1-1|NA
CASSSPDQTYSLRQLGTEAFF
TGTGCCAGCAGTTCACCGGACCAAACCTACTCTTTAAGACAATTGGGCACTGAAGCTTTCTTT
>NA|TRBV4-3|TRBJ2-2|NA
CASSQVAGPGNTGELFF
TGCGCCAGCAGCCAAGTTGCGGGGCCGGGTAACACCGGGGAGCTGTTTTTT
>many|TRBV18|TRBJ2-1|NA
CASSHSGLSYNEQFF
TGTGCCAGCTCACATTCGGGCCTATCCTACAATGAGCAGTTCTTC
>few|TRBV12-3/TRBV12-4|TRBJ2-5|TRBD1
CASSPGTGGAETQYF
TGTGCCAGCAGTCCGGGGACAGGGGGCGCCGAGACCCAGTACTTC
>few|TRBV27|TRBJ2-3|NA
CASSFGSLNREDTQYF
TGTGCCAGCAGTTTCGGGTCCCTCAACAGGGAGGATACGCAGTATTTT
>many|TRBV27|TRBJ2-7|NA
CASNQGSSYEQYF
TGTGCCAGCAACCAGGGCAGCTCCTACGAGCAGTACTTC
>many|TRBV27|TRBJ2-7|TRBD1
CASSPPDRVHEQYF
TGTGCCAGCAGCCCCCCCGACAGGGTGCACGAGCAGTACTTC
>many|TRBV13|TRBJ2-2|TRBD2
CASSLAGADTGELFF
TGTGCCAGCAGCCTAGCGGGGGCCGACACCGGGGAGCTGTTTTTT
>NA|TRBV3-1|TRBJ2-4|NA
CASSLTGTFNIQYF
TGTGCCAGCAGCCTTACCGGGACTTTCAACATTCAGTACTTC
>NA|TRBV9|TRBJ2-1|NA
CASSPGGDHRLSGPNEQFF
TGTGCCAGCAGCCCTGGAGGGGACCATCGGTTGTCCGGGCCCAATGAGCAGTTCTTC
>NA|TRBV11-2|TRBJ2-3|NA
CDSSLPAGSLTDTQYF
TGTGACAGCAGCTTACCTGCGGGCTCCCTCACAGATACGCAGTATTTT
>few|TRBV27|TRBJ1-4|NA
CASSLLGANEKLFF
TGTGCCAGCAGTTTATTGGGGGCCAATGAAAAACTGTTTTTT
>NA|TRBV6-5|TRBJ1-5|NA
CASSYSSHQPQHF
TGTGCCAGCAGTTACTCCAGCCATCAGCCCCAGCATTTT